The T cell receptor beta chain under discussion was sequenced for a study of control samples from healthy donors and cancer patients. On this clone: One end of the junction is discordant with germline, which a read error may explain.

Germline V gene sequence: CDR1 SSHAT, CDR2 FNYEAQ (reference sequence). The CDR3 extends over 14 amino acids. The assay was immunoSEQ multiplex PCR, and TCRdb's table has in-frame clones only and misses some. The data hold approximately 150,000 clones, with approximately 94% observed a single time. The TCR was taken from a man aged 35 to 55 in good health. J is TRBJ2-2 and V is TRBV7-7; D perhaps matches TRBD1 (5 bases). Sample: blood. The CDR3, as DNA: TGTGCTAGCAGCTTAGGACAGAACACCGGGGAGCTGTTTTTT. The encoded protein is CASSLGQNTGELFF.